This T cell receptor beta chain appears in the sequencing data of a study of cytomegalovirus exposure and HLA in healthy donors. The overall study: HLA-typed donors were the source of about 90 million unique TCRs held in an early data release.

PCR primers comprised 60 Vbeta and 13 Jbeta primers. Here immunoSEQ multiplex PCR was the method, and the copy in TCRdb shows in-frame clones only, minus some. Of 55,000 to 75,000 clones listed, roughly 75% are singletons. Study results and limitations: Indistinguishable V segments, including TRBV6-2 and TRBV6-3, were excluded. Reportedly, cytomegalovirus status was diagnosed with high sensitivity and specificity. According to an earlier analysis, most TCR beta V segments yielded productive rearrangements about 90% or about 30% of the time.

Per germline, CDR1 MNHEY and CDR2 SMNVEV (reference sequence). V was pared by 7 bases and J by 5 bases, with 24 bases between. The CDR3 consists of 18 residues. Of note for this clone: Its antigen remains unidentified.

The receptor was isolated from a young man in good health and CMV-seropositive. The sample was PBMCs. The rearrangement links TRBV27 to TRBJ1-6, with D maybe TRBD1 (5 bases). CDR3 DNA sequence: TGTGCCAGCAAGGGGTCCCCCCGTTCCCCCCTCCATAATTCACCCCTCCACTTT. Amino acids: CASKGSPRSPLHNSPLHF.